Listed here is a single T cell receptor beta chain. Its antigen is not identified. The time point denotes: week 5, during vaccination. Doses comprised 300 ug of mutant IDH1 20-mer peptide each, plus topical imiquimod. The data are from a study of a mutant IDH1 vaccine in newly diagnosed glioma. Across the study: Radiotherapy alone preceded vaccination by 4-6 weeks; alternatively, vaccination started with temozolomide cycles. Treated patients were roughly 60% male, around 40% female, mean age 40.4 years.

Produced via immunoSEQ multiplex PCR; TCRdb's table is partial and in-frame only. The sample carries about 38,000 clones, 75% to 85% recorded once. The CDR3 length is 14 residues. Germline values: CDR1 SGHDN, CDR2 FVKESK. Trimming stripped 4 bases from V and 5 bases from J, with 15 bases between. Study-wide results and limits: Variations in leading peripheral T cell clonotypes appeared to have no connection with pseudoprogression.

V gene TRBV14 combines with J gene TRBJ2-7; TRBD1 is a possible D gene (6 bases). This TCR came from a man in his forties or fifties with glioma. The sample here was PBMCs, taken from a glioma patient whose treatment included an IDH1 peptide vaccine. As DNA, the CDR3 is TGTGCCAGCAGCCTGGTGACAGGTCAAAACGAGCAGTACTTC. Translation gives CASSLVTGQNEQYF. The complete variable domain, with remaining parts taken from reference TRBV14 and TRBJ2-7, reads EAGVTQFPSHSVIEKGQTVTLRCDPISGHDNLYWYRRVMGKEIKFLLHFVKESKQDESGMPNNRFLAERTGGTYSTLKVQPAELEDSGVYFCASSLVTGQNEQYFGPGTRLTVT.